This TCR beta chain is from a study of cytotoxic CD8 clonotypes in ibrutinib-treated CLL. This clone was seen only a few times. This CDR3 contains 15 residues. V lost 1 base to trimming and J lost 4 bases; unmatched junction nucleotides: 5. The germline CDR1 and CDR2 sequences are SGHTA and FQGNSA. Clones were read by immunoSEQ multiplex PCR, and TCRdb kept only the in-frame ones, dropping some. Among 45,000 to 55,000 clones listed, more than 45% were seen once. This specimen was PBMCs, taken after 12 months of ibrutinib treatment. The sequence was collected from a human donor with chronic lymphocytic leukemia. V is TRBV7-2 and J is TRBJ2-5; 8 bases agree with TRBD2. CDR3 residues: CASSLGREVVETQYF. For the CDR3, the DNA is TGTGCCAGCAGCTTAGGGCGGGAGGTGGTAGAGACCCAGTACTTC.